This is a list of T cell receptor beta chains from one sample in a study of control samples from healthy donors and cancer patients. Clones were read by immunoSEQ multiplex PCR, and TCRdb kept only the in-frame ones, dropping some. The sample comprises 45,000 to 60,000 clones, around 95% of which are singletons, and roughly 4% rests with the top ten. Sequenced sample: blood. The source of these receptors is a man aged 25-40 years in good health. The CDR3 runs from the conserved cysteine through the conserved F or W. D genes are given only for firm matches. Clone size is shown for a subset of rows, as once, few, many or a class of expanded clone.

J gene: TRBJ1-5; clone size: once; V gene: TRBV6-5; D gene: -; CDR3 protein: CASSSGGAQHF; CDR3 DNA: TGTGCCAGCAGTTCGGGAGGGGCCCAGCATTTT
J gene: TRBJ2-3; clone size: once; V gene: TRBV28; D gene: TRBD2; CDR3 protein: CASSRSGRGVGDTQYF; CDR3 DNA: TGTGCCAGCAGTCGTAGCGGGAGAGGGGTAGGAGATACGCAGTATTTT
J gene: TRBJ2-7; clone size: few; V gene: TRBV4-1; D gene: TRBD2; CDR3 protein: CASSQEGGSAYEQYF; CDR3 DNA: TGCGCCAGCAGCCAAGAGGGCGGGAGTGCGTACGAGCAGTACTTC
J gene: TRBJ1-5; clone size: once; V gene: TRBV30; D gene: TRBD1; CDR3 protein: CAWTAGGISNQPQHF; CDR3 DNA: TGTGCCTGGACCGCAGGGGGAATTAGCAATCAGCCCCAGCATTTT
J gene: TRBJ2-1; clone size: -; V gene: TRBV29-1; D gene: TRBD2; CDR3 protein: CSVVPSRGGNEQFF; CDR3 DNA: TGCAGCGTTGTGCCGTCCCGGGGGGGCAATGAGCAGTTCTTC
J gene: TRBJ2-7; clone size: -; V gene: TRBV27; D gene: TRBD2; CDR3 protein: CASRIWVAGGYEQYF; CDR3 DNA: TGTGCCAGCAGGATCTGGGTAGCGGGGGGCTACGAGCAGTACTTC
J gene: TRBJ2-1; clone size: once; V gene: TRBV25-1; D gene: -; CDR3 protein: CASSPGNEQFF; CDR3 DNA: TGTGCCAGCAGCCCTGGCAATGAGCAGTTCTTC
J gene: TRBJ2-1; clone size: -; V gene: TRBV30; D gene: TRBD2; CDR3 protein: CAWKREESSNEQFF; CDR3 DNA: TGTGCCTGGAAGCGGGAGGAGTCCTCGAATGAGCAGTTCTTC
J gene: TRBJ1-6; clone size: few; V gene: TRBV4-3; D gene: TRBD1; CDR3 protein: CASSQLGTADNSPLHF; CDR3 DNA: TGCGCCAGCAGCCAACTAGGGACAGCTGATAATTCACCCCTCCACTTT
J gene: TRBJ1-2; clone size: -; V gene: TRBV27; D gene: TRBD1; CDR3 protein: CASSLRGGRGRGYGYTF; CDR3 DNA: TGTGCCAGCAGTTTAAGAGGGGGCAGGGGCCGTGGCTATGGCTACACCTTC
J gene: TRBJ1-6; clone size: -; V gene: TRBV10-3; D gene: -; CDR3 protein: CAIQRGGAGGSPLHF; CDR3 DNA: TGTGCCATCCAACGCGGGGGGGCTGGGGGTTCACCCCTCCACTTT
J gene: TRBJ2-7; clone size: few; V gene: TRBV5-1; D gene: -; CDR3 protein: CASSRDRGAAGGQYEQYF; CDR3 DNA: TGCGCCAGCAGCCGGGACAGGGGAGCAGCGGGAGGGCAATACGAGCAGTACTTC
J gene: TRBJ1-1; clone size: -; V gene: TRBV4-1; D gene: -; CDR3 protein: CASSQEPVQTGNTEAFF; CDR3 DNA: TGCGCCAGCAGCCAAGAGCCTGTTCAGACAGGGAACACTGAAGCTTTCTTT
J gene: TRBJ2-1; clone size: -; V gene: TRBV5-1; D gene: TRBD2; CDR3 protein: CASSLGLAGLDEQFF; CDR3 DNA: TGCGCCAGCAGCTTGGGGCTAGCGGGGCTTGATGAGCAGTTCTTC
J gene: TRBJ2-7; clone size: -; V gene: TRBV30; D gene: TRBD1; CDR3 protein: CAWTQDRGEQYF; CDR3 DNA: TGTGCCTGGACTCAAGACAGGGGCGAGCAGTACTTC